This T cell receptor beta chain was documented in a study of HIV-infected patients and healthy controls. Findings of the study overall: Apparent post-therapy Gini recovery among HIV-infected patients was not reproduced with size-matched repertoires. Healthy control repertoires had roughly threefold more distinct CDR3s than untreated HIV+ repertoires, and higher Shannon diversity.

This CDR3 has 14 residues. V lost 0 bases and J lost 2, with 8 bases in between. The V gene's germline CDR1 is SGDLS and CDR2 YYNGEE. All unsorted peripheral T cells were captured because whole blood was used without fractionation. Enrolled donors were untreated HIV-infected adults about to begin antiretroviral therapy. cDNA was made from roughly 500 ng RNA using alpha and beta constant primers. Each of the alpha and beta chains got its own library through chain-specific third strand synthesis with indices. TCRdb fed the 5' RACE reads into MiXCR, producing one record per CDR3 protein. The table records some 10,000 distinct CDR3 sequences, about 10% of them present only once. This clonotype was observed at least ten times. What it binds is not known.

Here the sequenced sample was blood, taken before antiretroviral therapy. The TCR originated in an adult with HIV infection. The chain recombines TRBV9 with TRBJ2-5; a possible D gene is TRBD1 (6 bases). CDR3 loop: CASSVGTVQETQYF. The DNA of the CDR3 is TGTGCCAGCAGCGTAGGGACAGTTCAAGAGACCCAGTACTTC.